The 15 T cell receptor beta chains in this list originate from one sample, sequenced in a study of blood T cell repertoires in COVID-19. The table came from immunoSEQ multiplex PCR; TCRdb's copy has only in-frame clones and leaves some out. Among 250,000 to 350,000 clones listed, around 90% were seen once. Specimen: peripheral blood. All receptors derive from a man aged 18 to 29 who had recovered from COVID-19.

Concerning this clone itself: The same CDR3 can be traced to other DNA sequences in this sample. This rearrangement joins TRBV6-5 to TRBJ1-1; TRBD1 is a possible D gene (5 bases). V dropped 0 bases and J dropped 1 base, with 9 bases sitting between them. The germline V gene encodes CDR1 MNHEY and CDR2 SVGAGI. CDR3 length: 15 amino acids. The chain's CDR3 is CASSYSGQGNTEAFF. The CDR3 DNA reads as TGTGCCAGCAGTTACTCGGGGCAGGGGAACACTGAAGCTTTCTTT.

This clone was counted a few times. The CDR3 spells CASSDRVGGNTIYF. The CDR3 DNA is TGTGCCAGCAGTGACAGGGTGGGTGGAAACACCATATATTTT. The J gene is TRBJ1-3, the V gene TRBV6-1, with D possibly TRBD1 on 5 matching bases. The CDR3 has 14 residues. The germline V gene has CDR1 MNHNS and CDR2 SASEGT. Trimming pared 3 bases from V and 3 bases from J, leaving 9 bases between.

The rearrangement joins TRBV12-3 or TRBV12-4 to TRBJ2-1, with D possibly TRBD2 on 5 matching bases. The CDR3 length is 12 residues. The ends were cut back, 2 bases at V and 10 bases at J, with 9 bases in the middle. This chain's CDR3 is CASSLSGWEQFF. DNA of the CDR3: TGTGCCAGCAGTTTAAGCGGATGGGAGCAGTTCTTC.

The chain has TRBV7-2 and TRBJ2-5; a weak D match, TRBD1 (6 bases). Trimming removed 5 bases at V and 5 bases at J, with 15 bases between. From germline, CDR1 is SGHTA and CDR2 FQGNSA. The CDR3 has 14 residues. CDR3 sequence reads: CASSPNREMETQYF. CDR3 sequence (DNA): TGTGCCAGCAGCCCAAACAGGGAAATGGAGACCCAGTACTTC.

The V gene is TRBV29-1, the J gene TRBJ2-7; TRBD1 aligns across 7 bases. This CDR3 contains 13 residues. Germline assignment: CDR1 SQVTM and CDR2 ANQGSEA. V dropped 1 base and J dropped 7; count of bases not matched to a gene: 7. CDR3 loop: CSVEVGQLGEQYF. The CDR3 DNA reads as TGCAGCGTTGAAGTGGGACAGCTAGGGGAGCAGTACTTC.

The chain combines TRBV9 with TRBJ2-3; 7 bases line up with TRBD2. V lost 0 bases to trimming and J lost 5 bases; unmatched junction nucleotides: 12. The CDR3 is 17 residues long. The V gene's germline CDR1 is SGDLS and CDR2 YYNGEE. CDR3 loop: CASSVGPSGAGIDTQYF. The CDR3 nucleotides are TGTGCCAGCAGCGTAGGGCCTAGCGGAGCGGGGATAGATACGCAGTATTTT.

To note about this clone: Additional DNA sequences in this sample encode the identical CDR3. The rearrangement links TRBV19 to TRBJ2-2; TRBD1 agrees at 8 bases. Germline trimming cut 4 bases from V and 4 bases from J; bases unmatched to any gene: 2. CDR1 is LNHDA, CDR2 SQIVND, per germline (reference sequence). The CDR3 is made up of 14 amino acids. The DNA for the CDR3 is TGTGCCAGTAGTACCGACAGGGGCACCGGGGAGCTGTTTTTT. It specifies CASSTDRGTGELFF.

The V call is TRBV5-8, the J call TRBJ1-1; TRBD1 matches at 7 bases. CDR3 length: 13 amino acids. V shed 5 bases, J shed 6 bases, and the junction held 7 bases outside the gene matches. CDR1 and CDR2 from the germline V gene are SGHTS and YDEGEE. CDR3 nucleotides: TGTGCCAGCAGGCCGACAGGGTTGGCTGAAGCTTTCTTT. Amino acid sequence: CASRPTGLAEAFF.

This chain uses TRBV19 with TRBJ1-1; 9 nucleotides agree with TRBD1. This CDR3 has 14 residues. Germline V gene data show CDR1 as LNHDA and CDR2 as SQIVND (reference sequence). V trimming: 6 bases; J trimming: 5 bases; junction bases outside the gene matches: 7. Here the CDR3 DNA reads TGTGCCAGTAGGACGGGACAGGGTGGGACTGAAGCTTTCTTT. The encoded protein is CASRTGQGGTEAFF.

This chain links TRBV4-1 with TRBJ1-5; TRBD1 aligns across 10 bases. V lost 3 bases, J lost 3 bases, and 14 bases stayed unmatched. CDR1 is MGHRA and CDR2 is YSYEKL in the germline V gene. This CDR3 comprises 19 residues. The CDR3 DNA reads as TGCGCCAGCAGCCAGGATCCGGGACAGGGGACTTTTTACAATCAGCCCCAGCATTTT. Its translation: CASSQDPGQGTFYNQPQHF.

For this clone: At one boundary the junction diverges from the germline segment, which might be a read error. This chain joins TRBV7-7 and TRBJ2-3; 7 bases are a match to TRBD1. This CDR3 spans 15 amino acids. CDR1 and CDR2 from the germline V gene are SSHAT and FNYEAQ (reference sequence). The CDR3 region has the DNA TGTGCTAGCAGCTTATATAGGGGGCGTCTAGATACGCAGTATTTT. Translating gives CASSLYRGRLDTQYF.

The CDR3 DNA reads TGTGCCAGTAGTAGCCCGGGGGAGACCCAGTACTTC. Its protein is CASSSPGETQYF. The chain couples TRBV19 to TRBJ2-5, with D possibly matching TRBD2 (5 bases). The V and J ends lost 4 bases and 5 bases respectively, with 8 bases between them. The CDR3 runs 12 residues. Per germline, CDR1 LNHDA and CDR2 SQIVND (reference sequence). The full variable domain, rest sourced from reference TRBV19 and TRBJ2-5, is DGGITQSPKYLFRKEGQNVTLSCEQNLNHDAMYWYRQDPGQGLRLIYYSQIVNDFQKGDIAEGYSVSREKKESFPLTVTSAQKNPTAFYLCASSSPGETQYFGPGTRLLVL.

The chain recombines TRBV3-1 (or the pseudogene TRBV3-2) with TRBJ2-2; 8 bases are a match to TRBD2. The ends lost 5 bases at V and 5 bases at J; junction bases unmatched: 7. The CDR3 has 15 amino acids. Germline V lookup: CDR1 LGHDT, CDR2 YNNKEL (reference sequence). The CDR3 region is CASSVSGGGTGELFF. DNA of the CDR3: TGTGCCAGCAGCGTATCGGGAGGGGGGACCGGGGAGCTGTTTTTT.

The chain joins TRBV5-1 to TRBJ2-3; 7 bases line up with TRBD2. The CDR3 sequence is 15 residues long. V lost 2 bases, J lost 5 bases, and 8 bases stayed unmatched. Germline V gives CDR1 SGHRS, CDR2 YFSETQ. Here the CDR3 DNA reads TGCGCCAGCAGCTTTCCATGGGAGGGCCGAGATACGCAGTATTTT. Its translation: CASSFPWEGRDTQYF.

Comments on this clone: The same CDR3 arises from other DNA sequences in this sample as well. The V gene is TRBV5-4, the J gene TRBJ2-7, with 10 bases identical to TRBD1. Germline V CDR1 and CDR2: SGHNT, YYREEE (reference sequence). The CDR3 runs 15 residues. Trimming removed 0 bases from V and 4 bases from J; junction bases left unmatched: 4. The DNA of the CDR3 is TGTGCCAGCAGCTTGGGACAGGGGGCGCCTTACGAGCAGTACTTC. It translates to CASSLGQGAPYEQYF.